The 6 T cell receptor beta chains below all came from one sample that was sequenced in a study of kidney transplant recipient with SARS-CoV-2 infection. TCRdb processed the reads anew with MiXCR; each CDR3 protein has one entry. The sample holds about 240,000 distinct CDR3 sequences; around 28% are singletons and the top ten take roughly 7%. Sequenced material: a blood sample, taken at baseline and between days 110 and 120 from a kidney transplant recipient. Receptors were obtained from a male patient between 25 and 39 years old who had COVID-19 and was a kidney transplant recipient. Part of the T cells may come from the graft donor.

This clonotype was found many times. The chain employs TRBV19 and TRBJ2-1, with TRBD2 identical over 9 bases. V lost 5 bases to trimming and J lost 4 bases; unmatched junction nucleotides: 6. The CDR3 covers 15 residues. CDR1 LNHDA and CDR2 SQIVND come from the germline V gene (reference sequence). The CDR3 loop is CASSEREAPYNEQFF. DNA of the CDR3: TGTGCCAGTAGTGAGCGGGAGGCCCCTTACAATGAGCAGTTCTTC.

Notes on this clonotype: One base away lies a much larger clone, so this may be a sequencing read error. The chain is built from TRBV14 and TRBJ1-2; D is unresolved. The CDR3 runs to 13 residues. V lost 4 bases and J lost 3, with 9 bases in between. CDR1 and CDR2 (germline): SGHDN, FVKESK. CDR3 sequence (DNA): TGTGCCAGCAGCCCTTACACGGACTATGGCTACACCTTC. Its protein is CASSPYTDYGYTF.

This clonotype was picked up many times. The chain uses TRBV28 and TRBJ1-5; D remains unclear. The germline V and J ends were trimmed by 6 bases and 0 bases, with 3 bases remaining between them. The CDR3 is 12 residues long. The germline CDR1 and CDR2 sequences are MDHEN and SYDVKM. This CDR3 is CASRYSNQPQHF. The CDR3 DNA follows: TGTGCCAGCAGATATAGCAATCAGCCCCAGCATTTT.

This clonotype was seen at least ten times. The V and J genes are TRBV3-1 and TRBJ2-2; D gene unclear. Deletions cut 5 bases from V and 5 bases from J, with 24 bases between. Germline loops: CDR1 LGHDT, CDR2 YNNKEL (reference sequence). This CDR3 has 18 amino acids. The CDR3 DNA follows: TGTGCCAGCAGCGGCCGACGTCCCATTTCAGGCTTGACCGGGGAGCTGTTTTTT. As protein: CASSGRRPISGLTGELFF.

This clonotype came up many times. The chain is built from TRBV7-7 and TRBJ1-2; D not resolved. The V and J ends lost 5 bases and 4 bases respectively, with 23 bases between them. The CDR3 extends over 17 amino acids. Germline loops: CDR1 SSHAT, CDR2 FNYEAQ (reference sequence). In nucleotides, the CDR3 is TGTGCCAGCAGCCAAACGGGTAAGTGCCGAAAGACCTATGGCTACACCTTC. Protein: CASSQTGKCRKTYGYTF.

This clonotype showed up many times. The chain has TRBV5-4 and TRBJ1-2, with D hard to call. Germline CDR1 SGHNT, CDR2 YYREEE (reference sequence). V shed 7 bases and J shed 4 bases, with 23 bases lying between them. CDR3 length: 16 amino acids. CDR3 protein: CASPGSVPGKTYGYTF. In DNA, the CDR3 is TGTGCCAGCCCGGGTTCCGTACCAGGAAAGACCTATGGCTACACCTTC.